This TCR beta chain comes out of a study of blood T cell repertoires in COVID-19. At the level of the study: Both acute and convalescent COVID-19 samples were obtained from the United States, Italy and Spain.

Germline V gives CDR1 KGHSH, CDR2 LQKENI. With 1 base removed from V and 3 bases from J, the gap between germline ends came to 9 bases. CDR3 length equals 15 residues. Authors' processing steps: Cell counts per sample came from amplifying reference gene primers. Libraries were prepared by immunoSEQ multiplex PCR; TCRdb keeps only in-frame clonotypes and omits some of them. The V and J calls and clone size are taken from that table; D and trimming were inferred from the DNA. This sample has 150,000 to 200,000 clones, with more than 85% found just once. The chain combines TRBV18 with TRBJ1-4, with D unresolved. Material for sequencing was peripheral blood. This clonotype was obtained from a woman aged 55-69 years with COVID-19, enrolled during active disease. CDR3 DNA: TGTGCCAGCTCACCACGGAGGGAGGCTAATGAAAAACTGTTTTTT. Residues: CASSPRREANEKLFF.